These 11 T cell receptor beta chains originate from one sample sequenced in a study of blood T cell repertoires in COVID-19. Libraries were prepared by immunoSEQ multiplex PCR; TCRdb keeps only in-frame clonotypes and omits some of them. The sample lists around 170,000 clones; 70% to 90% were seen once. The sample taken for sequencing was peripheral blood. The receptors here all came from a man between 60 and 75 years old with acute or convalescent COVID-19.

This clone was observed a handful of times. V and J are TRBV5-8 and TRBJ1-4; D may be TRBD1 (5 bases). Germline V gene sequence: CDR1 SGHTS, CDR2 YDEGEE. The CDR3 extends over 18 amino acids. The ends were cut back, 0 bases at V and 0 bases at J, with 15 bases in the middle. Here the CDR3 reads CASSLGSVRQSTNEKLFF. In nucleotides, the CDR3 is TGTGCCAGCAGCTTGGGGTCTGTCAGACAGTCAACTAATGAAAAACTGTTTTTT.

The DNA of the CDR3 is TGTGCCAGCAGCTTAGCGGGGGCCTCGAACACTGAAGCTTTCTTT. Its translation: CASSLAGASNTEAFF. The rearrangement links TRBV7-2 to TRBJ1-1, with a tentative D call TRBD1 (6 bases). Germline CDR1 reads SGHTA; CDR2 reads FQGNSA. This CDR3 comprises 15 residues. V shed 0 bases and J shed 1 base, with 9 bases lying between them.

In this sample, this clone turned up a few times. The chain has TRBV5-4 and TRBJ2-2, with TRBD1 matching over 7 bases. The CDR3 runs 15 residues. Germline trimming cut 4 bases from V and 5 bases from J; bases unmatched to any gene: 8. Germline CDR1 and CDR2: SGHNT and YYREEE (reference sequence). The DNA for the CDR3 is TGTGCCAGCAGCACCCGACAGGGCAGAACCGGGGAGCTGTTTTTT. Its translation: CASSTRQGRTGELFF.

The chain has TRBV7-9 and TRBJ2-3, with 8 bases identical to TRBD2. V lost 3 bases to trimming and J lost 7 bases; unmatched junction nucleotides: 9. This CDR3 has 15 residues. Looked up from germline, CDR1 is SEHNR and CDR2 is FQNEAQ (reference sequence). The CDR3 nucleotides read TGTGCCAGCAGCTTCCCCCGGTTAGCGGGGTATACGCAGTATTTT. Protein product: CASSFPRLAGYTQYF.

The chain is built from TRBV7-6 and TRBJ1-1; D possibly corresponds to TRBD1 (6 bases). V dropped 5 bases and J dropped 4 bases, with 14 bases sitting between them. The CDR3 covers 14 residues. Germline V gene data show CDR1 as SGHVS and CDR2 as FNYEAQ. The DNA for the CDR3 is TGTGCCAGCAGCCAACGGGGAGGGGGCACTGAAGCTTTCTTT. As protein: CASSQRGGGTEAFF.

In its sample, this clone was seen a few times. Other DNA sequences in the sample encode the same CDR3. The V gene is TRBV4-1, the J gene TRBJ1-4; D is unresolved. CDR1 is MGHRA, CDR2 YSYEKL, per germline. Deletions cut 3 bases from V and 8 bases from J, with 10 bases between. There are 13 residues in the CDR3. The CDR3 spells CASSQWRGEKLFF. The DNA of the CDR3 is TGCGCCAGCAGCCAGTGGAGAGGCGAAAAACTGTTTTTT.

The gene calls are TRBV4-2 and TRBJ2-7; 8 bases agree with TRBD2. Trimming removed 5 bases from V and 7 bases from J; junction bases left unmatched: 10. The CDR3 is 14 amino acids. In germline, CDR1 is LGHNA, CDR2 YNFKEQ. DNA for the CDR3: TGTGCCAGCAGCTACAGCGGGGGAGAAAGGGAGCAGTACTTC. It codes for CASSYSGGEREQYF.

This chain connects TRBV5-1 to TRBJ1-2, with 7 bases matching TRBD1. The CDR3 contains 13 residues. Germline loops: CDR1 SGHRS, CDR2 YFSETQ. V gave up 4 bases and J gave up 5 bases; unmatched junction bases: 5. CDR3 residues: CASSRDSSYGYTF. The CDR3 region has the DNA TGCGCCAGCAGCCGGGACAGCTCGTATGGCTACACCTTC.

This chain links TRBV9 with TRBJ1-1, with D possibly matching TRBD1 (6 bases). V was cut by 4 bases and J by 6 bases, with 16 bases left in between. The CDR3 consists of 14 residues. The germline V gene encodes CDR1 SGDLS and CDR2 YYNGEE. The DNA of the CDR3 is TGTGCCAGCAGCCCGCGACAGGAATGGGCTGAAGCTTTCTTT. Translation gives CASSPRQEWAEAFF.

The V and J genes are TRBV19 and TRBJ1-4; the D gene is possibly TRBD1 (5 bases). The CDR3 has 15 residues. Trimming took 4 bases from V and 5 from J, leaving 14 bases between them. The germline V gene encodes CDR1 LNHDA and CDR2 SQIVND (reference sequence). The CDR3 DNA is TGTGCCAGTAGTACTAGGGGCGGGGGGAATGAAAAACTGTTTTTT. It codes for CASSTRGGGNEKLFF.

This chain connects TRBV5-5 to TRBJ1-1; the D gene is possibly TRBD1 (5 bases). V was pared by 2 bases and J by 8 bases, with 16 bases between. CDR1 is SGHKS and CDR2 is YYEKEE in the germline V gene (reference sequence). This CDR3 spans 14 amino acids. CDR3: CASSFFGSQGEAFF. CDR3 sequence (DNA): TGTGCCAGCAGCTTCTTCGGATCCCAGGGAGAAGCTTTCTTT.